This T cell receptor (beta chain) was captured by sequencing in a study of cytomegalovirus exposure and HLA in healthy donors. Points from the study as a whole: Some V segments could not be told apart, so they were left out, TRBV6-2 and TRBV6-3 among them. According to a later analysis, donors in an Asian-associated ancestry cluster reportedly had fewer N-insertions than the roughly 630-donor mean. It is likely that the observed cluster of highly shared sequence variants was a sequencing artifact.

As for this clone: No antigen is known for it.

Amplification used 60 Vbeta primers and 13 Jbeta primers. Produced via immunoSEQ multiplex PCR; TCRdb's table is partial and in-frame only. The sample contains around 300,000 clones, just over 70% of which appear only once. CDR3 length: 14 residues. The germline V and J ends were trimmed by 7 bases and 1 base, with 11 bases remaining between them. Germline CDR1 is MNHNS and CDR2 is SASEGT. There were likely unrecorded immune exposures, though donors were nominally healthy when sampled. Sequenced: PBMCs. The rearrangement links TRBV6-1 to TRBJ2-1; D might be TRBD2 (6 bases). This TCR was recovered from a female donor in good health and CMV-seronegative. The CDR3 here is CASKLGLSYNEQFF. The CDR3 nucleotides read TGTGCCAGCAAGCTGGGACTGTCCTACAATGAGCAGTTCTTC.